This T cell receptor beta chain was recorded in a study of cytomegalovirus exposure and HLA in healthy donors. On this clone: Its specificity is not known.

Notes on the study in general: Later work found most CMV-associated TCR beta chains apparently HLA-restricted.

Trimming shortened V by 0 bases and J by 2 bases, and 6 bases separated the two germline ends. This CDR3 comprises 14 residues. Germline V gene data show CDR1 as SGHRS and CDR2 as YFSETQ. The PCR had 60 Vbeta and 13 Jbeta primers. The assay was immunoSEQ multiplex PCR, and TCRdb's table has in-frame clones only and misses some. The sample includes about 110,000 clones, about three quarters of them seen just once. V and J are TRBV5-1 and TRBJ2-1; D is unclear. The sequenced sample consisted of PBMCs. The receptor comes from a woman aged 55-69 years in good health and CMV-seropositive. The DNA of the CDR3 is TGCGCCAGCAGCTTGGGCCAGGCCTACAATGAGCAGTTCTTC. It codes for CASSLGQAYNEQFF.